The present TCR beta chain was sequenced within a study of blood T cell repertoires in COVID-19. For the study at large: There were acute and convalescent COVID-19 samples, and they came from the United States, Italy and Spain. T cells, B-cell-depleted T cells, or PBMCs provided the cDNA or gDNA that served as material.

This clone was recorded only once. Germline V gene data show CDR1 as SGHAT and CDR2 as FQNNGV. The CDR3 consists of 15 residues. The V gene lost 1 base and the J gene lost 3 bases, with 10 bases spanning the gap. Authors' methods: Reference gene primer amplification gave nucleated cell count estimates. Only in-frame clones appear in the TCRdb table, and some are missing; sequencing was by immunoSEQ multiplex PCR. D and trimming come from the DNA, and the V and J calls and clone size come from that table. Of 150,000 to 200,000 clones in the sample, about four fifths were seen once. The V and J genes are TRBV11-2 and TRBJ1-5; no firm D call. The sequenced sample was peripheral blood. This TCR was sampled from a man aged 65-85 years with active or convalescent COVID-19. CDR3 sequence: CASSLGARLNQPQHF. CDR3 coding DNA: TGTGCCAGCAGCTTAGGGGCTCGGCTCAATCAGCCCCAGCATTTT.